The 32 T cell receptor beta chains presented below share a single source sample, sequenced in a study of T cell responses to AZD1222 COVID-19 vaccine. Sequencing used immunoSEQ multiplex PCR; TCRdb keeps in-frame clones, though not all of them. The data show about 120,000 clones, 88% seen once. The specimen was peripheral blood, collected on day 0 of MenACWY control vaccination. Every receptor here comes from an adult in good health.

The CDR3 loop reads CASSPGRLNTEAFF. CDR3 coding DNA: TGTGCCAGCTCACCGGGACGGCTGAACACTGAAGCTTTCTTT. J is TRBJ1-1 and V is TRBV18; D perhaps matches TRBD1 (5 bases). V lost 3 bases and J 0 bases, leaving 8 bases between the germline ends. The germline gives CDR1 KGHSH, CDR2 LQKENI. The CDR3 covers 14 residues.

The V and J genes are TRBV27 and TRBJ2-2, with TRBD2 matching over 7 bases. This CDR3 comprises 15 residues. CDR1 MNHEY and CDR2 SMNVEV come from the germline V gene (reference sequence). V lost 6 bases to trimming and J lost 5 bases; unmatched junction nucleotides: 9. The CDR3 DNA reads as TGTGCCAGCAGCAAGGGGCGGGGGAGGACCGGGGAGCTGTTTTTT. It is translated as CASSKGRGRTGELFF.

Details on this clone: The junction and the germline gene differ at one end; a read error may be behind it. The gene calls are TRBV28 and TRBJ2-7; tentative D call: TRBD2 (5 bases). The germline CDR1 and CDR2 sequences are MDHEN and SYDVKM. CDR3 size: 12 residues. The CDR3 sequence: CASSLNSRDPDF. The CDR3, as DNA: TGTGCCAGCAGTCTCAACTCCCGGGATCCAGACTTC. Variable domain in full (rest from reference TRBV28 and TRBJ2-7): DVKVTQSSRYLVKRTGEKVFLECVQDMDHENMFWYRQDPGLGLRLIYFSYDVKMKEKGDIPEGYSVSREKKERFSLILESASTNQTSMYLCASSLNSRDPDFGPGTRLTVT.

DNA of the CDR3: TGTGCCAGTAGTATGGCTCATTCACCCCTCCACTTT. This codes for CASSMAHSPLHF. This sequence joins TRBV19 and TRBJ1-6; no clear D. The CDR3 has 12 residues. Germline-derived CDR1 and CDR2 are LNHDA and SQIVND (reference sequence). V was pared by 3 bases and J by 8 bases, with 5 bases between.

The genes are TRBV5-1 and TRBJ2-5, with a tentative D call TRBD1 (5 bases). V lost 0 bases, J lost 5 bases, and 14 bases lay in between. The CDR3 has 15 amino acids. Germline lookup yields CDR1 SGHRS and CDR2 YFSETQ. The chain's CDR3 is CASSLGSGFGETQYF. The DNA for the CDR3 is TGCGCCAGCAGCTTGGGATCAGGGTTCGGGGAGACCCAGTACTTC.

V usage is TRBV28 and J usage is TRBJ2-1; TRBD1 is a possible D gene (5 bases). CDR3 size: 14 residues. The germline CDR1 and CDR2 sequences are MDHEN and SYDVKM. V was clipped by 2 bases and J by 8 bases, with 13 bases between them. CDR3 residues: CASSLRRVRDEQFF. The DNA for the CDR3 is TGTGCCAGCAGTTTACGCAGGGTGAGAGATGAGCAGTTCTTC. Full variable domain (remainder filled in from reference TRBV28 and TRBJ2-1): DVKVTQSSRYLVKRTGEKVFLECVQDMDHENMFWYRQDPGLGLRLIYFSYDVKMKEKGDIPEGYSVSREKKERFSLILESASTNQTSMYLCASSLRRVRDEQFFGPGTRLTVL.

The rearrangement uses TRBV6-5 and TRBJ1-1; TRBD1 might be the D (5 bases). The CDR3 extends over 14 amino acids. Germline V gives CDR1 MNHEY, CDR2 SVGAGI. V dropped 2 bases and J dropped 7 bases, with 14 bases sitting between them. CDR3 residues: CASSYRSWGGEAFF. CDR3 sequence (DNA): TGTGCCAGCAGTTACAGGTCCTGGGGGGGTGAAGCTTTCTTT.

This chain joins TRBV21-1 and TRBJ2-1; whether TRBD2, the table's D call, matches the DNA was not checked. TRBV21-1 is tagged as a pseudogene. The CDR3 sequence is 19 residues long. In nucleotides, the CDR3 is TGTGCCAGCAGCAAAGGTAGTAGGCTTTGGGGACTAGAGGGCAATGAGCAGTTCTTC. Its translation is CASSKGSRLWGLEGNEQFF.

This chain uses TRBV5-1 with TRBJ2-2, with 10 bases that match TRBD1. Germline values: CDR1 SGHRS, CDR2 YFSETQ. The CDR3 sequence is 18 residues long. J lost 3 bases, V lost 3 bases, and 11 bases had no gene match. The CDR3: CASSSPLTGGADTGELFF. The CDR3 DNA is TGCGCCAGCAGCTCCCCGCTGACAGGGGGCGCCGACACCGGGGAGCTGTTTTTT.

The genes are TRBV30 and TRBJ2-7; TRBD1 matches at 10 bases. J was trimmed by 6 bases and V by 3 bases; bases with no gene match: 8. The CDR3 is 14 amino acids. Germline V lookup: CDR1 GTSNPN, CDR2 SVGIG (reference sequence). The CDR3 spells CAWRHSGTGAEQYF. The CDR3 nucleotides are TGTGCCTGGAGACATTCCGGGACAGGGGCCGAGCAGTACTTC.

This clone occurred a few times. This chain links TRBV7-9 with TRBJ2-7; either TRBD1 or TRBD2 may supply D (5 bases each). V gave up 5 bases and J gave up 2 bases, with 19 bases separating them. The length of the CDR3 is 16 residues. The germline V gene encodes CDR1 SEHNR and CDR2 FQNEAQ (reference sequence). CDR3: CASSTKPGTDTYEQYF. For the CDR3, the DNA is TGTGCCAGCAGCACCAAACCCGGGACGGATACCTACGAGCAGTACTTC.

J is TRBJ2-7 and V is TRBV27; perhaps TRBD2 as D (5 bases). From germline, CDR1 is MNHEY and CDR2 SMNVEV (reference sequence). The germline V and J ends were trimmed by 8 bases and 6 bases, with 17 bases remaining between them. The CDR3 sequence is 13 residues long. The CDR3 sequence is CASGGLGWGEQYF. The CDR3 DNA follows: TGTGCCAGCGGCGGGTTGGGGTGGGGCGAGCAGTACTTC.

The chain recombines TRBV7-9 with TRBJ2-5, with D possibly being TRBD2 (6 bases). The CDR3 sequence is 14 residues long. The V gene's germline CDR1 is SEHNR and CDR2 FQNEAQ (reference sequence). The germline V and J ends were trimmed by 3 bases and 6 bases, with 14 bases remaining between them. The CDR3 DNA is TGTGCCAGCAGCTTTTCCGGAGGGGCACAGACCCAGTACTTC. This sequence encodes CASSFSGGAQTQYF.

The chain joins TRBV6-5 to TRBJ2-2, with 8 bases lining up with TRBD1. CDR3 length: 15 residues. Germline V CDR1 and CDR2: MNHEY, SVGAGI. The V and J ends lost 6 bases and 2 bases, in that order; junction bases with no gene match: 5. CDR3 nucleotide sequence: TGTGCCAGCAGAAGAGGACAGGGTAACACCGGGGAGCTGTTTTTT. The encoded protein is CASRRGQGNTGELFF.

Here the CDR3 DNA reads TGTGCCAGCAGCTTAGATTCCCACGAGCAGTACTTC. Protein product: CASSLDSHEQYF. The rearrangement uses TRBV11-2 and TRBJ2-7, with D unresolved. The CDR3 loop spans 12 amino acids. Trimming removed 0 bases from V and 5 bases from J, with 5 bases in between. Germline-derived CDR1 and CDR2 are SGHAT and FQNNGV. Drawing the rest from reference TRBV11-2 and TRBJ2-7, the complete variable domain is EAGVAQSPRYKIIEKRQSVAFWCNPISGHATLYWYQQILGQGPKLLIQFQNNGVVDDSQLPKDRFSAERLKGVDSTLKIQPAKLEDSAVYLCASSLDSHEQYFGPGTRLTVT.

DNA for the CDR3: TGCGCCAGCACTAGCGGGAATAGCGGTGAGCAGTTCTTC. This gives the protein CASTSGNSGEQFF. The chain links TRBV5-1 to TRBJ2-1; 9 nucleotides align to TRBD2. The CDR3 is 13 amino acids. With 6 bases clipped from V and 9 bases from J, the junction kept 7 bases outside the gene matches. Germline loops: CDR1 SGHRS, CDR2 YFSETQ.

The rearrangement uses TRBV7-3 and TRBJ2-1, with 12 bases identical to TRBD2. This CDR3 contains 15 residues. In germline, CDR1 is SGHTA, CDR2 FQGTGA. With 4 bases clipped from V and 6 bases from J, the junction kept 4 bases outside the gene matches. The CDR3: CASSYTSGRFNEQFF. In DNA form, the CDR3 reads TGTGCCAGCAGCTACACTAGCGGGAGGTTCAATGAGCAGTTCTTC.

The chain combines TRBV29-1 with TRBJ1-1; weak D call: TRBD1 (6 bases). This CDR3 region has 13 residues. Germline CDR1 SQVTM, CDR2 ANQGSEA. V lost 8 bases and J 5 bases, leaving 18 bases between the germline ends. CDR3 region: CSSRRGARTEAFF. Written as DNA, the CDR3 is TGCAGCTCCCGCCGGGGGGCGAGAACTGAAGCTTTCTTT.

The J gene is TRBJ2-1, the V gene TRBV7-3; 9 nucleotides agree with TRBD2. The length of the CDR3 is 13 residues. Germline V gene lookup returns CDR1 SGHTA and CDR2 FQGTGA. V gave up 5 bases and J gave up 7 bases; unmatched junction bases: 3. The CDR3 loop is CASSTGLANEQFF. The CDR3 coding sequence is TGTGCCAGCAGCACGGGACTAGCTAATGAGCAGTTCTTC. Drawing the rest from reference TRBV7-3 and TRBJ2-1, the complete variable domain is GAGVSQTPSNKVTEKGKYVELRCDPISGHTALYWYRQSLGQGPEFLIYFQGTGAADDSGLPNDRFFAVRPEGSVSTLKIQRTERGDSAVYLCASSTGLANEQFFGPGTRLTVL.

V and J are TRBV5-4 and TRBJ2-7; no definite D call. The CDR3 spans 14 residues. Per germline, CDR1 SGHNT and CDR2 YYREEE (reference sequence). Trimming stripped 2 bases from V and 1 base from J, with 10 bases between. CDR3 in amino acids: CASSFSSRSYEQYF. The CDR3 DNA is TGTGCCAGCAGCTTTTCCTCCCGGTCCTACGAGCAGTACTTC. The full variable domain, completed using reference TRBV5-4 and TRBJ2-7, is ETGVTQSPTHLIKTRGQQVTLRCSSQSGHNTVSWYQQALGQGPQFIFQYYREEENGRGNFPPRFSGLQFPNYSSELNVNALELDDSALYLCASSFSSRSYEQYFGPGTRLTVT.

V is TRBV29-1 and J is TRBJ2-7; D uncertain. The CDR3 has 11 amino acids. The V gene lost 5 bases and the J gene lost 7 bases, with 12 bases spanning the gap. Per germline, CDR1 SQVTM and CDR2 ANQGSEA. This CDR3 is CSVYELGEQYF. CDR3 nucleotide sequence: TGCAGCGTTTACGAGCTGGGTGAGCAGTACTTC.

The chain has TRBV6-4 and TRBJ2-2; TRBD2 matches at 15 bases. The CDR3 is 19 amino acids. The V segment lost 4 bases and the J segment 1 base; nucleotides outside the gene matches: 7. Looked up from germline, CDR1 is MRHNA and CDR2 is SNTAGT. CDR3 residues: CASSAGTSGRLGNTGELFF. The CDR3 DNA sequence: TGTGCCAGCAGTGCGGGGACTAGCGGGAGGCTGGGGAACACCGGGGAGCTGTTTTTT.

As regards this clone: Different DNA sequences within this sample yield the same CDR3. The rearrangement links TRBV3-1 (or the pseudogene TRBV3-2) to TRBJ2-7; D remains ambiguous. Germline assignment: CDR1 LGHDT and CDR2 YNNKEL (reference sequence). This CDR3 is built from 11 residues. V was trimmed by 1 base and J by 3 bases, leaving 1 base between them. In DNA form, the CDR3 reads TGTGCCAGCAGCCAAGGCTACGAGCAGTACTTC. Translation gives CASSQGYEQYF.

This rearrangement joins TRBV2 to TRBJ2-7, with D tentatively TRBD1 (5 bases). Germline CDR1 SNHLY, CDR2 FYNNEI. The CDR3 has 13 amino acids. Trimming cost V 4 bases and J 6 bases, with 13 bases left between them. CDR3 region: CASSVKGFGEQYF. CDR3 sequence (DNA): TGTGCCAGCAGTGTCAAGGGGTTCGGCGAGCAGTACTTC.

The chain links TRBV7-9 to TRBJ2-7, with 8 nucleotides matching TRBD1. The J segment lost 7 bases and the V segment lost 1 base, leaving 9 bases of the junction unmatched. From germline, CDR1 is SEHNR and CDR2 FQNEAQ (reference sequence). CDR3 size: 15 residues. DNA for the CDR3: TGTGCCAGCAGCTTAGTTCGGCAGGGGGCGTGGGAGCAGTACTTC. It specifies CASSLVRQGAWEQYF. The complete variable domain, with remaining parts taken from reference TRBV7-9 and TRBJ2-7, reads DTGVSQNPRHKITKRGQNVTFRCDPISEHNRLYWYRQTLGQGPEFLTYFQNEAQLEKSRLLSDRFSAERPKGSFSTLEIQRTEQGDSAMYLCASSLVRQGAWEQYFGPGTRLTVT.

The chain couples TRBV27 to TRBJ2-7; D might be TRBD1 or TRBD2, each matching 5 bases. Germline V gene sequence: CDR1 MNHEY, CDR2 SMNVEV (reference sequence). The CDR3 contains 16 residues. Trimming left V 2 bases short and J 7 bases short, with 21 bases between. The CDR3 region has the DNA TGTGCCAGCAGTTTAACCTTGGGGACCCTAGCTCGGGAGCAGTACTTC. Protein: CASSLTLGTLAREQYF.

The chain couples TRBV5-4 to TRBJ2-7; 7 bases match TRBD1. There are 13 residues in the CDR3. Germline-derived CDR1 and CDR2 are SGHNT and YYREEE (reference sequence). V was clipped by 4 bases and J by 5 bases; unmatched bases: 6. The CDR3 DNA is TGTGCCAGCAGCCAGGACAGGTTAAACGAGCAGTACTTC. Amino acid sequence: CASSQDRLNEQYF.

The J gene is TRBJ1-5, the V gene TRBV27; D is undetermined. V dropped 0 bases and J dropped 2 bases, with 5 bases sitting between them. Germline values: CDR1 MNHEY, CDR2 SMNVEV (reference sequence). The CDR3 is made up of 14 amino acids. The CDR3 is CASSLSGGNQPQHF. In DNA, the CDR3 is TGTGCCAGCAGTTTATCCGGCGGCAATCAGCCCCAGCATTTT.

The chain joins TRBV28 to TRBJ2-7; TRBD1 aligns across 10 bases. Trimming took 4 bases from V and 1 from J; bases not matched to a gene: 4. The CDR3 loop spans 15 amino acids. From germline, CDR1 is MDHEN and CDR2 SYDVKM. CDR3 sequence: CASSSGTGESYEQYF. DNA for the CDR3: TGTGCCAGCAGTTCCGGGACAGGGGAGTCCTACGAGCAGTACTTC.

The chain couples TRBV27 to TRBJ1-5; a weak D match, TRBD1 (6 bases). The CDR3 is 16 residues long. CDR1 is MNHEY, CDR2 SMNVEV, per germline (reference sequence). Trimming took 5 bases from V and 1 from J, leaving 15 bases between them. CDR3 in amino acids: CASSPIWGPSNQPQHF. CDR3 bases: TGTGCCAGCAGTCCGATATGGGGGCCGAGCAATCAGCCCCAGCATTTT.

The V gene is TRBV6-1, the J gene TRBJ2-1; the D gene is possibly TRBD2 (5 bases). The CDR3 covers 17 residues. V was trimmed by 4 bases and J by 7 bases, leaving 23 bases between them. The germline CDR1 and CDR2 sequences are MNHNS and SASEGT. CDR3: CASSGASGELRRNEQFF. Written as DNA, the CDR3 is TGTGCCAGCAGTGGGGCCTCTGGGGAGCTCCGGCGGAATGAGCAGTTCTTC.

This clone was seen only once. This chain links TRBV6-5 with TRBJ1-2, with a weak D call TRBD1 (6 bases). This CDR3 comprises 14 residues. The V end lost 2 bases, the J end lost 5 bases, and 12 bases lay between the germline ends. From germline, CDR1 is MNHEY and CDR2 SVGAGI. DNA for the CDR3: TGTGCCAGCAGTTACCATGGGGGCCGGTATGGCTACACCTTC. Its translation: CASSYHGGRYGYTF.